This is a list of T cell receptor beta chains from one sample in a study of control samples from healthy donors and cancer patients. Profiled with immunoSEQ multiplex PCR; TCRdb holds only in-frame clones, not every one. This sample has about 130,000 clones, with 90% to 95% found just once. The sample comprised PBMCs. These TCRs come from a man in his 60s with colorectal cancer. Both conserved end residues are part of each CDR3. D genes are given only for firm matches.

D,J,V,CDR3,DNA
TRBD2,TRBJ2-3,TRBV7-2,CASRPGLAVRDTQYF,TGTGCCAGCAGACCGGGACTAGCGGTGAGAGATACGCAGTATTTT
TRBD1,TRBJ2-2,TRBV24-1,CATSDPTSGTAGELFF,TGTGCCACCAGTGATCCTACTTCCGGGACAGCCGGGGAGCTGTTTTTT
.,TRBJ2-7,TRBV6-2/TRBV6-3,CASSYSSGSPYEQYF,TGTGCCAGCAGTTACTCGAGCGGGTCCCCCTACGAGCAGTACTTC
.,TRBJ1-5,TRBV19,CASTLGGRGNQPQHF,TGTGCCAGTACCCTCGGAGGTCGGGGCAATCAGCCCCAGCATTTT
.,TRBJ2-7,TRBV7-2,CASSLVLGRAYEQYF,TGTGCCAGCAGCTTAGTATTGGGTCGGGCCTACGAGCAGTACTTC
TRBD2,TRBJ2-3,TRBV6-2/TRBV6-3,CASSGLGGSDTQYF,TGTGCCAGCAGTGGACTAGGAGGGTCAGATACGCAGTATTTT
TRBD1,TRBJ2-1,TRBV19,CASSIGPGQGQFF,TGTGCCAGTAGTATAGGCCCGGGACAGGGGCAGTTCTTC
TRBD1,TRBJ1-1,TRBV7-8,CASTRQGAAEAFF,TGTGCCAGCACCCGACAGGGGGCGGCTGAAGCTTTCTTT
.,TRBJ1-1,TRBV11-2,CATRRLGNTEAFF,TGTGCTACTCGGAGGCTAGGAAACACTGAAGCTTTCTTT
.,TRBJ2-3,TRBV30,CAWSDPTRRYTDTQYF,TGTGCCTGGAGTGACCCGACCAGACGGTACACAGATACGCAGTATTTT
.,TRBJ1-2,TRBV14,CASSQLDSEYGYTF,TGTGCCAGCAGCCAATTGGACAGCGAATATGGCTACACCTTC